This T cell receptor beta chain was retrieved from a study of T cells in Graves' hyperthyroidism and ophthalmopathy. Study-level background: Any treatment followed the collection of peripheral blood at initial diagnosis.

The CDR3 has 14 residues. Trimming took 4 bases from V and 5 from J; bases not matched to a gene: 7. Germline CDR1 SGHRS, CDR2 YFSETQ. The investigators amplified TCR beta CDR3 regions from RNA transcripts. HTBI primers drove first-round RT-PCR of the TCR CDR3. TCRdb itself ran the multiplex PCR reads through MiXCR, one entry per CDR3 protein. Of about 270,000 distinct CDR3 sequences in the sample, 20% to 25% were seen once. V is TRBV5-1 and J is TRBJ2-7; 9 bases map to TRBD1. Input material: blood. The receptor's source is a man between 25 and 39 years old with Graves' ophthalmopathy. CDR3 in DNA: TGCGCCAGCAGCAGCGGACAGGGGCGGGACGAGCAGTACTTC. Translated, it gives CASSSGQGRDEQYF.